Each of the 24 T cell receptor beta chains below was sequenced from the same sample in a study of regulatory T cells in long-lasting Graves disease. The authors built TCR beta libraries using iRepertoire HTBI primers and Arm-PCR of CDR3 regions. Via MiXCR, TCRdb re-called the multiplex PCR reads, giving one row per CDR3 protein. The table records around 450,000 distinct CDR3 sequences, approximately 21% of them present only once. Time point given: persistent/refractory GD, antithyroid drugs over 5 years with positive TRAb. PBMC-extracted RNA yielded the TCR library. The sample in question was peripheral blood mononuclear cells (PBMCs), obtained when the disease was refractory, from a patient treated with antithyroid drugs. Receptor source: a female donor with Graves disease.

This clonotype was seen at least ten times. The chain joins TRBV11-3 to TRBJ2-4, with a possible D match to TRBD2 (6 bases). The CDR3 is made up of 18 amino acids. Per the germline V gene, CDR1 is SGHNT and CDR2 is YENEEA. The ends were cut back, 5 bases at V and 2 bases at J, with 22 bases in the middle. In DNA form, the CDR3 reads TGTGCCAGCAGCCGCGGGGACGGTTGGGGGTATCCCAAAAACATTCAGTACTTC. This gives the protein CASSRGDGWGYPKNIQYF.

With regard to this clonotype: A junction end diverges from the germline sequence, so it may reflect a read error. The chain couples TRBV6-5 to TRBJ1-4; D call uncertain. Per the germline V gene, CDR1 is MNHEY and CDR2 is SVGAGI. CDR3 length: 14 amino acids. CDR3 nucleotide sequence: TGTGCCAGCAGTTACGATAGTCAGAATGAAAAACTGCTTTTT. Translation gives CASSYDSQNEKLLF.

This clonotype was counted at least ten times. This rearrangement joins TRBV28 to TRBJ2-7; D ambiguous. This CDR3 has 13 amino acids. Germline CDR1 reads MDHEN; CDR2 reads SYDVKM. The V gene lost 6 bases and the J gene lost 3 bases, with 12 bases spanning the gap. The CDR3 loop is CASRAPVGYEQYF. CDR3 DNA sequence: TGTGCCAGCAGGGCCCCCGTCGGCTACGAGCAGTACTTC.

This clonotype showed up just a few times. The DNA for the CDR3 is TGTGCCAGCAGCGCAAGGACGCCGACTGAAGCTTTCTTT. Its protein product is CASSARTPTEAFF. The chain links TRBV12-3 or TRBV12-4 to TRBJ1-1, with D unresolved. The CDR3 spans 13 residues. Trimming cost V 6 bases and J 5 bases, with 13 bases left between them.

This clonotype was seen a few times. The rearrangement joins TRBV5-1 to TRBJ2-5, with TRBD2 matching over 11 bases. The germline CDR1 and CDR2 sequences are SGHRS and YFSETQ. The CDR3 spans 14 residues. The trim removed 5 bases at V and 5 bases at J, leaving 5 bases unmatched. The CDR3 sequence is CASRPGTSGETQYF. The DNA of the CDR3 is TGCGCCAGCAGGCCCGGGACTAGCGGTGAGACCCAGTACTTC.

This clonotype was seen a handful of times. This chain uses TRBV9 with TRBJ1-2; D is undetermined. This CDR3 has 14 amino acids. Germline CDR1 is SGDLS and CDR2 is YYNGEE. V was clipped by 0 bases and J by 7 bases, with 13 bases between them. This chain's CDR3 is CASSVEVSPLGYTF. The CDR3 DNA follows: TGTGCCAGCAGCGTAGAGGTTTCCCCTCTTGGCTACACCTTC.

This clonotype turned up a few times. CDR3 sequence (DNA): TGTGCCTGGAGTGTAGGGCCAGGGAATTCACCCCTCCACTTT. Protein product: CAWSVGPGNSPLHF. The chain uses TRBV30 and TRBJ1-6, with D perhaps TRBD1 (5 bases). The CDR3 totals 14 residues. Germline V gene sequence: CDR1 GTSNPN, CDR2 SVGIG (reference sequence). V was pared by 0 bases and J by 7 bases, with 10 bases between.

Here the CDR3 DNA reads TGTGCCATCAGTGACCCGGGGGAGCAGTACTTC. Translated: CAISDPGEQYF. The chain uses TRBV10-3 and TRBJ2-7, with D perhaps matching TRBD2 (5 bases). The CDR3 is 11 residues long. Germline CDR1 and CDR2: ENHRY and SYGVKD. Between the trimmed V and J ends, which lost 3 bases and 7 bases, there was a span of 7 bases.

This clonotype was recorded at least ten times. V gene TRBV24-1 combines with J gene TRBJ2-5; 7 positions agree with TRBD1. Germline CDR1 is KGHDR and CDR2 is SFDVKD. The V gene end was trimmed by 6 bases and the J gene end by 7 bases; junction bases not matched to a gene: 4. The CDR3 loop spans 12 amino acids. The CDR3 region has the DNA TGTGCCACCAGTACAGGGGAAGGGACCCAGTACTTC. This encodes CATSTGEGTQYF.

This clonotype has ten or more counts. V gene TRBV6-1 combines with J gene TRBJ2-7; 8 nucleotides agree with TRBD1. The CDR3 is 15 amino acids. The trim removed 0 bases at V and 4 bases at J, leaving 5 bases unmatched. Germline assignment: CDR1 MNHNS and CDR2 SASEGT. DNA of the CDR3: TGTGCCAGCAGTGAAGCCTGGACAGGGATGTACGAGCAGTACTTC. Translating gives CASSEAWTGMYEQYF.

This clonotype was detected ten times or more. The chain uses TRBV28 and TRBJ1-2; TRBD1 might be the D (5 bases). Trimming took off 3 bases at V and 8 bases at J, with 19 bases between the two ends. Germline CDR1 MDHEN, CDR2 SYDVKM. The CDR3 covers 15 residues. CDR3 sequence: CASSFRGGTKGGYTF. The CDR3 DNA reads TGTGCCAGCAGTTTTAGGGGAGGCACCAAAGGAGGCTACACCTTC.

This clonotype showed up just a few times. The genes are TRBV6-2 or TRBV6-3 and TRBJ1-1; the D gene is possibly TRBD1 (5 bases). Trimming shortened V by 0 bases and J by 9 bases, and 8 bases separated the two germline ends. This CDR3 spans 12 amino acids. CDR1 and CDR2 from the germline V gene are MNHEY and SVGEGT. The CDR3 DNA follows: TGTGCCAGCAGTTACTCCGGGGGGAAAGCTTTCTTT. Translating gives CASSYSGGKAFF.

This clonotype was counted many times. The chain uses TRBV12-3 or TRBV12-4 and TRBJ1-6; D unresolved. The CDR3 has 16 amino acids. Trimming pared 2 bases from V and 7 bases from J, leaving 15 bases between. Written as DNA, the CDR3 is TGTGCCAGCAGTTTATCCAACCGGGATCTAAATTCACCCCTCCACTTT. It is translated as CASSLSNRDLNSPLHF.

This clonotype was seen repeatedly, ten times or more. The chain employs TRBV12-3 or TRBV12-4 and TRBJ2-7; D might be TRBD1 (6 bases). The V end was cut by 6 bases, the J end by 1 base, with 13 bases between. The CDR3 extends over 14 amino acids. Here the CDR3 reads CASSLGQISYEQYF. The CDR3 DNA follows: TGTGCCAGCAGCCTCGGACAGATATCCTACGAGCAGTACTTC.

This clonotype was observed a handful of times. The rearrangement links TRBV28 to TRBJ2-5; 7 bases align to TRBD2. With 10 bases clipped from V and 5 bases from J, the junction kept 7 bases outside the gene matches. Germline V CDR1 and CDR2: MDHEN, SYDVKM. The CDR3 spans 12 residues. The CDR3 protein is CAIRGVGETQYF. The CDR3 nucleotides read TGTGCCATACGGGGGGTAGGGGAGACCCAGTACTTC.

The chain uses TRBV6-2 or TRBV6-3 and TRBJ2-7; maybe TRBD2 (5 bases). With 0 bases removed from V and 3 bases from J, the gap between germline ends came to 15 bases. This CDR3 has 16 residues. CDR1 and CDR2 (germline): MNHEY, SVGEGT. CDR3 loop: CASSYSSEAFIYEQYF. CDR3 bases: TGTGCCAGCAGTTACTCCTCGGAGGCGTTTATCTACGAGCAGTACTTC.

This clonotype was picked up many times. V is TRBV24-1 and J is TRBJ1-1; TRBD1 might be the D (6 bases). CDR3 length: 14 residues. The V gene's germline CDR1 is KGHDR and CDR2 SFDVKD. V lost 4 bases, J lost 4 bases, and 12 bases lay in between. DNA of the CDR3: TGTGCCACCAGTGAAACCGGGACATCCACTGAAGCTTTCTTT. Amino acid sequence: CATSETGTSTEAFF.

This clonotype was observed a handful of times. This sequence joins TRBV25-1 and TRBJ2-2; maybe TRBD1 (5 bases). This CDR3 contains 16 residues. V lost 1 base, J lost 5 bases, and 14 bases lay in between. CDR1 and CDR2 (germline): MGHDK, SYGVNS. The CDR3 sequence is CASSEWGGVMTGELFF. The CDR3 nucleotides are TGTGCCAGCAGTGAATGGGGCGGCGTTATGACCGGGGAGCTGTTTTTT. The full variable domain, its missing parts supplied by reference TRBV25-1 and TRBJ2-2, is EADIYQTPRYLVIGTGKKITLECSQTMGHDKMYWYQQDPGMELHLIHYSYGVNSTEKGDLSSESTVSRIRTEHFPLTLESARPSHTSQYLCASSEWGGVMTGELFFGEGSRLTVL.

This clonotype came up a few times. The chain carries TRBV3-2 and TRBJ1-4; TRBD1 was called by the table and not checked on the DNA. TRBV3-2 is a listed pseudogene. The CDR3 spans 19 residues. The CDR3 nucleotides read TGTGCCAGCAGCCACGTCCTCCGGGACAGGGAGAGGAGTAGTGAAAAACTGTTTTTT. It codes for CASSHVLRDRERSSEKLFF.

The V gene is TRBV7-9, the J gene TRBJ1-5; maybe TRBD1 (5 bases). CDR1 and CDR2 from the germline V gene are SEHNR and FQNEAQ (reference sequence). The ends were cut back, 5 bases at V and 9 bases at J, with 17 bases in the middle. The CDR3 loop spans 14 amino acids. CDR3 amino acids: CASSGGGVYGPQHF. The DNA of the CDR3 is TGTGCCAGCAGCGGGGGGGGGGTCTACGGGCCCCAGCATTTT. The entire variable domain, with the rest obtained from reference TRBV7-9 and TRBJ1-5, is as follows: DTGVSQNPRHKITKRGQNVTFRCDPISEHNRLYWYRQTLGQGPEFLTYFQNEAQLEKSRLLSDRFSAERPKGSFSTLEIQRTEQGDSAMYLCASSGGGVYGPQHFGDGTRLSIL.

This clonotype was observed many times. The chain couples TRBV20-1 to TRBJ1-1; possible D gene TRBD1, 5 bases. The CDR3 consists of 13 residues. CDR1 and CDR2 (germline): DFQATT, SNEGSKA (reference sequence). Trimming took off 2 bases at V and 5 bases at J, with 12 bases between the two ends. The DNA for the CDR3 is TGCAGTGCTAGATCGGGGGATAGTACTGAAGCTTTCTTT. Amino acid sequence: CSARSGDSTEAFF.

The DNA for the CDR3 is TGTGCCAGTAGTATGGGACAGAGTTCTGAAAAACTGTTTTTT. Amino acid sequence: CASSMGQSSEKLFF. The chain joins TRBV19 to TRBJ1-4, with TRBD1 matching 7 bases. Losses at the gene ends were 3 bases for V and 7 bases for J; bases not matched to a gene: 5. Germline values: CDR1 LNHDA, CDR2 SQIVND (reference sequence). The CDR3 loop spans 14 amino acids.

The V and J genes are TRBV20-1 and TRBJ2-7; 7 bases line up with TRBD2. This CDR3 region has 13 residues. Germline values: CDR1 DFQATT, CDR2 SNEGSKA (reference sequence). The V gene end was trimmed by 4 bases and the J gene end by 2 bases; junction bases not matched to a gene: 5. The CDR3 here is CSANAGAPYEQYF. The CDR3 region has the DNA TGCAGTGCTAATGCGGGAGCCCCCTACGAGCAGTACTTC.

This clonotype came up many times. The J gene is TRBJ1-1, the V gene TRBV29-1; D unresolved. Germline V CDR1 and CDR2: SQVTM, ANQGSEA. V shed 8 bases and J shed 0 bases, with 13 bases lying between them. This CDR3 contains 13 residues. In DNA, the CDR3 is TGCAGCTCCGGGAAATCCATGAACACTGAAGCTTTCTTT. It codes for CSSGKSMNTEAFF.